Presented here are 11 T cell receptor beta chains from one specimen sequenced in a study of CD8 T cells in ankylosing spondylitis (dated by TCRdb to 2016 to 2017). Library generation was performed with 5' RACE. Sequencing took place on an Illumina HiSeq 2500. TCRdb ran its own pipeline on the public reads, namely fastp trimming at Q25 and MiXCR clone calling, and kept in-frame beta chains. Every CDR3 protein is listed once, alongside the most common genes and DNA of its rows. The sample table contains 340,000 or so distinct CDR3 sequences; only one count was recorded for around 15% of them. The ten largest clones take up about 1% of the sample. The sample taken for sequencing was blood, either unsorted or a sorted T cell fraction (not recorded which). The source of these receptors is a male donor with ankylosing spondylitis or in good health (not recorded which).

This clonotype was detected many times. The rearrangement uses TRBV11-2 and TRBJ2-3; maybe TRBD1 (5 bases). Germline-derived CDR1 and CDR2 are SGHAT and FQNNGV. The CDR3 loop spans 15 amino acids. Trimming stripped 3 bases from V and 3 bases from J, with 13 bases between. The CDR3 region has the DNA TGTGCCAGCAGCTTGGAAAGGGGCAGGACAGATACGCAGTATTTT. This sequence encodes CASSLERGRTDTQYF.

This clonotype was detected a few times. V and J are TRBV15 and TRBJ2-3, with 10 bases fitting TRBD2. CDR1 is LNHNV and CDR2 is YYDKDF in the germline V gene (reference sequence). The V gene end was trimmed by 7 bases and the J gene end by 6 bases; junction bases not matched to a gene: 10. This CDR3 contains 15 residues. CDR3 in amino acids: CATKAASGRPDTQYF. The CDR3 region has the DNA TGTGCCACCAAGGCGGCTAGCGGGAGACCCGATACGCAGTATTTT.

This clonotype was seen repeatedly, ten times or more. The CDR3 protein is CASSRQGNSPLHF. The CDR3 DNA is TGTGCCAGCAGTCGACAGGGGAATTCACCCCTCCACTTT. The gene calls are TRBV12-3 or TRBV12-4 and TRBJ1-6, with TRBD1 identical over 8 bases. Trimming took 5 bases from V and 7 from J; bases not matched to a gene: 1. There are 13 residues in the CDR3.

This clonotype was seen a few times. The gene calls are TRBV28 and TRBJ2-1, with D possibly TRBD1 on 5 matching bases. Trimming pared 3 bases from V and 12 bases from J, leaving 12 bases between. The CDR3 spans 12 residues. CDR1 MDHEN and CDR2 SYDVKM come from the germline V gene. CDR3 sequence reads: CASSLISQGQFF. The DNA for the CDR3 is TGTGCCAGCAGTTTGATTAGTCAGGGGCAGTTCTTC.

This clonotype appeared once. CDR3 residues: CASSLEGAGGANEQFF. The CDR3 DNA reads as TGCGCCAGCAGCTTGGAGGGAGCGGGAGGGGCGAATGAGCAGTTCTTC. The chain recombines TRBV5-1 with TRBJ2-1; 10 nucleotides line up with TRBD2. The V gene's germline CDR1 is SGHRS and CDR2 YFSETQ. The CDR3 runs 16 residues. The V and J ends lost 0 bases and 7 bases, in that order; junction bases with no gene match: 7.

This chain links TRBV9 with TRBJ2-3; D possibly matches TRBD1 or TRBD2 (5 bases each). This CDR3 has 16 residues. CDR1 and CDR2 (germline): SGDLS, YYNGEE. V was pared by 0 bases and J by 2 bases, with 13 bases between. The CDR3 loop reads CASSVEWGFYTDTQYF. For the CDR3, the DNA is TGTGCCAGCAGCGTAGAATGGGGGTTCTACACAGATACGCAGTATTTT.

This clonotype was counted only a few times. The chain uses TRBV5-1 and TRBJ2-2, with D hard to call. CDR1 is SGHRS, CDR2 YFSETQ, per germline. With 3 bases removed from V and 0 bases from J, the gap between germline ends came to 6 bases. This CDR3 region has 14 residues. In nucleotides, the CDR3 is TGCGCCAGCAGCTCGCAGGCGAACACCGGGGAGCTGTTTTTT. Its translation: CASSSQANTGELFF. The entire variable domain, with the rest obtained from reference TRBV5-1 and TRBJ2-2, is as follows: KAGVTQTPRYLIKTRGQQVTLSCSPISGHRSVSWYQQTPGQGLQFLFEYFSETQRNKGNFPGRFSGRQFSNSRSEMNVSTLELGDSALYLCASSSQANTGELFFGEGSRLTVL.

The rearrangement joins TRBV10-3 to TRBJ2-7, with 7 bases identical to TRBD2. V lost 4 bases to trimming and J lost 3 bases; unmatched junction nucleotides: 6. Germline CDR1 is ENHRY and CDR2 is SYGVKD. The CDR3 covers 14 residues. The CDR3 protein is CAISGGRGDYEQYF. The CDR3 bases are TGTGCCATCAGTGGGGGGAGGGGAGACTACGAGCAGTACTTC.

This clonotype was picked up many times. The chain links TRBV3-1 to TRBJ2-2; TRBD2 aligns across 8 bases. V trimming: 4 bases; J trimming: 1 base; junction bases outside the gene matches: 5. The CDR3 has 16 residues. Germline-derived CDR1 and CDR2 are LGHDT and YNNKEL (reference sequence). The CDR3 DNA follows: TGTGCCAGCAGCCCGTTAGCGGGACTGAACACCGGGGAGCTGTTTTTT. Protein: CASSPLAGLNTGELFF.

This clonotype was picked up many times. The V call is TRBV5-1, the J call TRBJ2-3, with 12 bases matching TRBD2. CDR1 is SGHRS, CDR2 YFSETQ, per germline. The CDR3 extends over 17 amino acids. Trimming removed 1 base from V and 2 bases from J; junction bases left unmatched: 5. CDR3: CASSLKRTSGDTDTQYF. CDR3 coding DNA: TGCGCCAGCAGCTTGAAACGGACTAGCGGGGACACAGATACGCAGTATTTT.

The table lists this clonotype with a few counts. The V gene is TRBV27, the J gene TRBJ2-5, with D possibly being TRBD2 (5 bases). CDR1 and CDR2 (germline): MNHEY, SMNVEV (reference sequence). V lost 6 bases and J 5 bases, leaving 16 bases between the germline ends. This CDR3 region has 14 residues. The CDR3 reads CASSRGFPGETQYF. Written as DNA, the CDR3 is TGTGCCAGCAGCCGTGGATTCCCGGGGGAGACCCAGTACTTC.